This T cell receptor (beta chain) was identified during a study of cytotoxic CD8 clonotypes in ibrutinib-treated CLL. Produced via immunoSEQ multiplex PCR; TCRdb's table is partial and in-frame only. The sample carries approximately 200,000 clones, over 60% recorded once. The CDR3 covers 16 residues. Losses at the gene ends were 3 bases for V and 5 bases for J; bases not matched to a gene: 7. Germline V CDR1 and CDR2: KGHSH, LQKENI. Sequences were derived from PBMCs, sampled after 24 months of ibrutinib treatment. The TCR sequence derives from a human donor with chronic lymphocytic leukemia. The J gene is TRBJ2-3, the V gene TRBV18; 11 bases align to TRBD2. CDR3 protein: CASSPSLAGGGDTQYF. The CDR3 nucleotides read TGTGCCAGCTCACCCTCCCTAGCGGGAGGAGGAGATACGCAGTATTTT.